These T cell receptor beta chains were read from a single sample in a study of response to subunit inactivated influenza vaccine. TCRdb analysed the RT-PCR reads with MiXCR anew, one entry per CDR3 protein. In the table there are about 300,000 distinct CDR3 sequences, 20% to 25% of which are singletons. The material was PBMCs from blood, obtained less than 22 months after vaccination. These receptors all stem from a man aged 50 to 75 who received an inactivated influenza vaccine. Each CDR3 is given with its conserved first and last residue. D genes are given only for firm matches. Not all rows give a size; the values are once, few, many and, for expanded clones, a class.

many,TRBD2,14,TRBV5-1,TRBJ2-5,TGCGCCAGCAGCTTGGATGGTAGCGGGAGATACCAGTACTTC,CASSLDGSGRYQYF
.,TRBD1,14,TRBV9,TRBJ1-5,TGTGCCAGCAGCGCGACAGGGGGGGATCCGCCCCAGCATTTT,CASSATGGDPPQHF
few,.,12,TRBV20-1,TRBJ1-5,TGCAGTGCTCAGGGAGGGAATCAGCCCCAGCATTTT,CSAQGGNQPQHF
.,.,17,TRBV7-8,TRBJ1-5,TGTGCCAGCAGCGCAAGACTGGGAGAGAGGAGCAATCAGCCCCAGCATTTT,CASSARLGERSNQPQHF
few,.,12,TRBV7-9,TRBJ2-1,TGTGCCAGCAGTTCGAGTATGATTGAGCAGTTCTTC,CASSSSMIEQFF
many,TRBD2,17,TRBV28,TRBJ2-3,TGTGCCAGCAGTTTATCCCTAGCGGGAACTAGCACAGATACGCAGTATTTT,CASSLSLAGTSTDTQYF
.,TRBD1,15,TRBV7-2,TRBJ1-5,TGTGCCAGCAGCCACGGGACAGGGTACAATCAGCTCCAGCATTTT,CASSHGTGYNQLQHF
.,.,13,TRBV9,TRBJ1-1,TGTGCCAGCAGCAAAGCCGGGAACACTGAAGCTTTCTTT,CASSKAGNTEAFF
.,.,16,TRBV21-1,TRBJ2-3,TGTGCCAGCAGCGCCCAGACAGTCCCACAGACAGATACGCAGTATTTT,CASSAQTVPQTDTQYF
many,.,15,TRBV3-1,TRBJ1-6,TGTGCCAGCAGCCAAGGAGGACAGCCAAACTCACCCCTCCACTTT,CASSQGGQPNSPLHF
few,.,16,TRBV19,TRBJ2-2,TGTGCCAGTAGAAGCTGGGGACGGACGAACACCGGGGAGCTGTTTTTT,CASRSWGRTNTGELFF
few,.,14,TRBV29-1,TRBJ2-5,TGCAGCGTTACCGGAGGGTCGGGTCAAGAGACCCAGTACTTC,CSVTGGSGQETQYF
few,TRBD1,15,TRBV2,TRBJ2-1,TGTGCCAGCAGAGTAAGGGACAGGGGAGACAATGAGCAGTTCTTC,CASRVRDRGDNEQFF
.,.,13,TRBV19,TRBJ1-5,TGTGCCAGTAGTATGAAAAGCAATCAGCCCCAGCATTTT,CASSMKSNQPQHF
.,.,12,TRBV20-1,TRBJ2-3,TGCAGTGGGGTTCCGATGGCAGATACGCAGTATTTT,CSGVPMADTQYF
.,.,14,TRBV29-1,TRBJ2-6,TGCAGCGTTTATTGGGGAATGGGTGGCAACGTCCTGACTTTC,CSVYWGMGGNVLTF
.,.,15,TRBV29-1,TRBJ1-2,TGCAGCGTTGATGGAGGGGGGGCAGCCTACTATGGCTACACCTTC,CSVDGGGAAYYGYTF
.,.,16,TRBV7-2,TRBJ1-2,TGTGCCAGCAGCTTAGAGTTTCGGAGCAGGGTCTATGGCTACACCTTC,CASSLEFRSRVYGYTF
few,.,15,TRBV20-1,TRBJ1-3,TGCAGTGCTAGAGGAGCGCAAACCTCTGGAAACACCATATATTTT,CSARGAQTSGNTIYF
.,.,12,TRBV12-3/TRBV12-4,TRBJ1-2,TGTGCCAGCAGATCAAGTGGGGGCGGCTACACCTTC,CASRSSGGGYTF
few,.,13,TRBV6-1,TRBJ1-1,TGTGCCAGCAGCCGCAAGTTATTCACTGAAGCTTTCTTT,CASSRKLFTEAFF
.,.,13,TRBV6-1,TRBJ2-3,TGTGCCAGCAGTCCACCGGGACTCGTTCCGCAGTATTTT,CASSPPGLVPQYF
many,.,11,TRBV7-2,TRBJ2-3,TGTGCCAGCAGCCAACCAGATACGCAGTATTTT,CASSQPDTQYF
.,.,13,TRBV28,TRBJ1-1,TGTGCCACCGTCAGGTCCCGAAACACTGAAGCTTTCTTT,CATVRSRNTEAFF
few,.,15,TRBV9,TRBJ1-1,TGTGCCAGCAGCCCTCATTGGGTGATGAACACTGAAGCTTTCTTT,CASSPHWVMNTEAFF
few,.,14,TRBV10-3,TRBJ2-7,TGTGCCATCAGTAACCCAGGGGTTCTAAACGAGCAGTACTTC,CAISNPGVLNEQYF
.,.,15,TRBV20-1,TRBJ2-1,TGCAGTGCCTCTCTGACGGGCCTTTATGGGAATGAGCAGTTCTTC,CSASLTGLYGNEQFF
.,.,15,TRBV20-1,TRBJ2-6,TGCAGTGCTAGCGGCCGCCTCTCTGGGGCCAACGTCCTGACTTTC,CSASGRLSGANVLTF
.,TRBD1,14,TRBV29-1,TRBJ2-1,TGCAGCGTTGAAGACGAGGGGGCGGACGATGAGCAGTTCTTC,CSVEDEGADDEQFF
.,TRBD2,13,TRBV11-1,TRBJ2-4,TGTGCCAGCAGCCTTCATAGCGGGAGTGTTCAGTACTTC,CASSLHSGSVQYF
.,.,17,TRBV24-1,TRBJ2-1,TGTGCCACCAGTGATCAGCCGGGACGGACTAATTACAATGAGCAGTTCTTC,CATSDQPGRTNYNEQFF
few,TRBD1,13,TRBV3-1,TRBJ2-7,TGTGCCAGCAGCCGGACAGGGCGGGACGAGCAGTACTTC,CASSRTGRDEQYF
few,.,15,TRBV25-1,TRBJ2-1,TGTGCCAGCAGTGAGACCCGGACAGACTACAATGAGCAGTTCTTC,CASSETRTDYNEQFF
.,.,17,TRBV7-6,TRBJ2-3,TGTGCCAGCAGCCCCGACGGAACGGGAGCTAGCACAGATACGCAGTATTTT,CASSPDGTGASTDTQYF
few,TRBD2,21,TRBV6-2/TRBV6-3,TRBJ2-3,TGTGCCAGCAGTTACTTACCGTTCCCCCAAGGGCGGGGGGGTAGGACAGATACGCAGTATTTT,CASSYLPFPQGRGGRTDTQYF
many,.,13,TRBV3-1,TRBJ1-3,TGTGCCAGCAGCCAATTCATCGGAAACACCATATATTTT,CASSQFIGNTIYF
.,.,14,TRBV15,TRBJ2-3,TGTGCCACCAGCAGAGATTGGGACACAGATACGCAGTATTTT,CATSRDWDTDTQYF
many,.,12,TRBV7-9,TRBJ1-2,TGTGCCAGCAGCTTAGATCAGGGCGGCTACACCTTC,CASSLDQGGYTF
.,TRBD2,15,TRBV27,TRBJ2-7,TGTGCCAGCAGTCAAACTAGCGGGCGAACCTACGAGCAGTACTTC,CASSQTSGRTYEQYF
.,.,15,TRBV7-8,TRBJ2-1,TGTGCCAGCACCGAACTTGGGGTTTCCTACAATGAGCAGTTCTTC,CASTELGVSYNEQFF
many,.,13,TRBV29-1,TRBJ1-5,TGCAGCGTTGTGATCGGGACCAATCAGCCCCAGCATTTT,CSVVIGTNQPQHF
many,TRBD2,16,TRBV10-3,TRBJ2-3,TGTGCCATCAGTGCATCCGGGACTAGCGGATCAGATACGCAGTATTTT,CAISASGTSGSDTQYF
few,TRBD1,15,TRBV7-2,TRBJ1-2,TGTGCCAGCAGCTCAAGGACAGGGGACAGTTATGGCTACACCTTC,CASSSRTGDSYGYTF
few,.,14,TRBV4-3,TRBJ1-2,TGCGCCAGCAGCCAAGGAGGAGGGCTCTATGGCTACACCTTC,CASSQGGGLYGYTF
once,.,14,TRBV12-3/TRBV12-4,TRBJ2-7,TGTGCCAGCAGGGACGGGACTGCGATTTACGAGCAGTACTTC,CASRDGTAIYEQYF
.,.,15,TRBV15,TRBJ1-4,TGTGCCACCAGCAAATTTGGAGACATTAATGAAAAACTGTTTTTT,CATSKFGDINEKLFF
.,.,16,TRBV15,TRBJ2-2,TGTGCCACCAGCAGAGGGGCGTCGCTCCGAGCCGGGGAGCTGTTTTTT,CATSRGASLRAGELFF